This T cell receptor (beta chain) was sequenced for a study of CD8+ T cells in alopecia areata (dated by TCRdb to 2017 to 2018). Regarding the study in general: The treated patients took part in an open-label pilot trial in which moderate-to-severe alopecia areata was treated with oral tofacitinib at 5 to 10 mg twice daily. High-throughput TCRbeta sequencing was used to examine T cell clonal expansion in alopecia areata in both the C3H/HeJ mouse model and human patients. Tofacitinib was administered for 6 to 18 months, and 6 months of follow-up off drug were then conducted to assess delayed response and recurrence. Scalp clonality was compared across normal scalp (n=4), patchy alopecia areata scalp (n=8), and alopecia totalis/universalis scalp (n=8). Tofacitinib-treated patients had biopsies at baseline and at 4 and 24 weeks of treatment, with a later scalp biopsy in several patients. TCRbeta CDR3 regions were amplified by immunoSEQ multiplex PCR with 35 Vbeta forward and 13 Jbeta reverse primers. On the human side, TCRbeta sequencing was run on scalp tissue and on sorted CD4+ and CD8+ peripheral blood T cells from healthy controls and from alopecia areata patients with either patchy or totalis/universalis disease. RNA was obtained with the PAXgene miRNA kit for fixed scalp, the miRNeasy kit for PBMCs, and the RNeasy kit for mouse skin. Results the study describes overall, beyond this receptor: Compared with normal scalp, lesional scalp, particularly in alopecia totalis/universalis, had higher clonality and more expanded CD8+ clones, which suggests antigenic drive. Scalp TCR repertoire analysis is complicated because resident alphabeta T cells in normal human skin are also sequenced, whereas mouse skin is dominated by gammadelta T cells. Compared with mice, TCR sequences shared between patients were less clear, possibly partly because of HLA diversity across the patient population.

The sample's time point label, in plain terms: baseline before oral tofacitinib. Lesional scalp punch biopsies and peripheral blood were collected from alopecia areata patients. PBMCs were separated by density centrifugation and stained for CD3, CD4 and CD8, after which CD4+ and CD8+ T cells were sorted on a FACSAria. This clone was detected only a few times. What this receptor recognizes is not known. No quality values exist for individual bases; no much larger clone is one base distant. Library preparation employed the immunoSEQ multiplex PCR assay. To provide template for TCR sequencing, every sample had RNA extracted and reverse transcribed into cDNA. First-strand cDNA was synthesized using SuperScript III with a 2:1 mix of oligo-dT and random hexamers. A synthetic immune receptor repertoire was used to measure amplification bias, and any remaining bias was corrected computationally. The original methods were these. Raw reads were preprocessed to remove errors, and CDR3 was defined by IMGT conventions from the conserved cysteine to phenylalanine. Clonality was computed by normalizing Shannon entropy by log2 of the number of productive unique TCRs and subtracting the result from 1. CD4 or CD8 identity of scalp clones was inferred by cross-referencing scalp TCRbeta sequences with sorted blood CD4 and CD8 repertoires. Drawn from immuneACCESS, this table holds only the in-frame rearrangements with V and J called that TCRdb kept. Clones are partly lost; checked studies trace under half to an unresolved V gene and leave the rest unexplained. That table supplies the V and J calls and clone size; D and trimming were determined from the DNA. The sample table holds about 180,000 clones, of which over 55% were seen once. The biggest ten clones account for about 1.7% of the sample.

The CDR1 and CDR2 encoded by the germline V gene are SNHLY and FYNNEI. V loses 8 bases, J loses 2 bases, and the germline ends lie 16 bases apart. The CDR3 covers 15 residues, taking in both the cysteine and the phenylalanine. Of all the DNA, just the CDR3 is kept, 45 bases in frame from base 1. The TCR comes from a human donor with alopecia areata. Material: CD4+ T cells sorted from blood, obtained at week 0. The rearranged chain carries TRBV2 and TRBJ2-1, with an unclear D gene assignment. The CDR3 sequence is CASREETDAYNEQFF. The DNA reads as follows: TGTGCCAGCCGCGAAGAGACTGATGCCTACAATGAGCAGTTCTTC.